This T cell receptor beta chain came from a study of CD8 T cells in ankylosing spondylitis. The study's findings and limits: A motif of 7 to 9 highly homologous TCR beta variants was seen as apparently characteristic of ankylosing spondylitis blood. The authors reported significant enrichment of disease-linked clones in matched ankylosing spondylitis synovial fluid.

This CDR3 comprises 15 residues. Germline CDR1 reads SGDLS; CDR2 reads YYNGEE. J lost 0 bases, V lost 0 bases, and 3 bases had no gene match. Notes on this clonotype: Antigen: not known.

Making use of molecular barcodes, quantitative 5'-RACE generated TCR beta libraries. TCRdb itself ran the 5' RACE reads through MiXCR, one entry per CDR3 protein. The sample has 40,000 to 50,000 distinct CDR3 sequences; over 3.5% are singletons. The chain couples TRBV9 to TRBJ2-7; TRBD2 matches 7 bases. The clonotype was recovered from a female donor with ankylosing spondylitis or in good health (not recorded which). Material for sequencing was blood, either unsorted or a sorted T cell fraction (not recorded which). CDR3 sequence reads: CASSVDGGSSYEQYF. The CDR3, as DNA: TGTGCCAGCAGCGTAGACGGGGGGTCCTCCTACGAGCAGTACTTC.